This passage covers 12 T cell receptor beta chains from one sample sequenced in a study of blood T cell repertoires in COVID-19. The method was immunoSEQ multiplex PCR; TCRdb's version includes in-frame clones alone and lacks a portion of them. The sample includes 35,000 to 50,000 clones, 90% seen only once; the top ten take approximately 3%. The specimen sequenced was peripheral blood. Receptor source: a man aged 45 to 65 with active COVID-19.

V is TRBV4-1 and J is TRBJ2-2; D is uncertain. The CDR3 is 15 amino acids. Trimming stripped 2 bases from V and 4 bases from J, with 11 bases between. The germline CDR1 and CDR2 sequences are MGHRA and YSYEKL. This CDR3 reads CASSQTSVGTGELFF. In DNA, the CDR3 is TGCGCCAGCAGCCAAACCAGCGTTGGCACCGGGGAGCTGTTTTTT.

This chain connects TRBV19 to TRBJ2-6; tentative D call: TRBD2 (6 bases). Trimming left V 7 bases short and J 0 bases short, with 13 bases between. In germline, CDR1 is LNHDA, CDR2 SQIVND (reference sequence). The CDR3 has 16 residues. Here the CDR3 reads CASTDSGGSGANVLTF. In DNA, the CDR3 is TGTGCCAGTACCGACTCCGGGGGCTCTGGGGCCAACGTCCTGACTTTC.

CDR3 in amino acids: CASSQQGPSGTDTQYF. Here the CDR3 DNA reads TGCGCCAGCAGCCAACAGGGGCCTTCGGGAACAGATACGCAGTATTTT. V is TRBV5-1 and J is TRBJ2-3; 7 positions agree with TRBD1. This CDR3 is built from 16 residues. Trimming at V came to 4 bases and at J to 3 bases, leaving 11 bases not matched to a gene. Germline CDR1 SGHRS, CDR2 YFSETQ.

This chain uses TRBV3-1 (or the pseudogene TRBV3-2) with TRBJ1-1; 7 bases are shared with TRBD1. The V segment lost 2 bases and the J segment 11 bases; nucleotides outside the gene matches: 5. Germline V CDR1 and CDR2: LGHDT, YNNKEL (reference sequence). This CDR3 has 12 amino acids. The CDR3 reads CASSQSQGTAFF. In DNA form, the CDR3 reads TGTGCCAGCAGCCAATCACAGGGGACGGCTTTCTTT.

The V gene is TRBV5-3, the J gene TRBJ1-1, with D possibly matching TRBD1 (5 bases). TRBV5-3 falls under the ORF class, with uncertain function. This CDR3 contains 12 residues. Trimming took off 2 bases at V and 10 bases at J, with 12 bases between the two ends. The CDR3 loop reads CARSFSGRGAFF. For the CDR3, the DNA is TGTGCCAGAAGCTTCTCAGGGCGGGGAGCTTTCTTT.

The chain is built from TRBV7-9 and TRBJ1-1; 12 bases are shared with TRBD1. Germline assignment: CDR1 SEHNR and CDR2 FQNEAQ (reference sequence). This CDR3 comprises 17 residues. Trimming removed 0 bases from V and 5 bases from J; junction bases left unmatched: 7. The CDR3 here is CASSLARGTGGRTEAFF. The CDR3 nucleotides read TGTGCCAGCAGCTTAGCGCGGGGGACAGGGGGCAGAACTGAAGCTTTCTTT.

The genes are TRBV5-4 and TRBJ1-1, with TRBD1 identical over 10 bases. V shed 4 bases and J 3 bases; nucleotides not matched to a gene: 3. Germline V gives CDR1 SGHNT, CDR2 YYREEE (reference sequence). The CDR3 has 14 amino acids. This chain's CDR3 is CASSKGQGDTEAFF. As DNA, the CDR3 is TGTGCCAGCAGCAAAGGACAGGGGGACACTGAAGCTTTCTTT.

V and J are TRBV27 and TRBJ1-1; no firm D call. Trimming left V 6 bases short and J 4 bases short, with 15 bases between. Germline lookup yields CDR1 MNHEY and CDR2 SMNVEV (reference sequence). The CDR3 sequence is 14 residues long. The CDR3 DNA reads TGTGCCAGCAGGGCGGGCCTCTGGGGCACTGAAGCTTTCTTT. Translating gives CASRAGLWGTEAFF.

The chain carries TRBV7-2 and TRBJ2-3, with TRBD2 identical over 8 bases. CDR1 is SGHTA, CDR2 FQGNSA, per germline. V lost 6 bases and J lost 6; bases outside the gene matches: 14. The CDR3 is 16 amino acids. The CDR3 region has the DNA TGTGCCAGCAGTCCTGGAAATGGCGGGGGGAGGGATACGCAGTATTTT. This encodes CASSPGNGGGRDTQYF. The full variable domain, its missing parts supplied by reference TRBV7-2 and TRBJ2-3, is GAGVSQSPSNKVTEKGKDVELRCDPISGHTALYWYRQSLGQGLEFLIYFQGNSAPDKSGLPSDRFSAERTGGSVSTLTIQRTQQEDSAVYLCASSPGNGGGRDTQYFGPGTRLTVL.

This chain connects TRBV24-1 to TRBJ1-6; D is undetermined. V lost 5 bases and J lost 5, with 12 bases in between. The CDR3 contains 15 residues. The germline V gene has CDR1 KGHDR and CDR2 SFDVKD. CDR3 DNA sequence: TGTGCCACCAGTGTCAGGCCCCGACATAATTCACCCCTCCACTTT. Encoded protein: CATSVRPRHNSPLHF.

CDR3 residues: CASSPTNYMGQGIESPLHF. The CDR3 DNA sequence: TGTGCCAGCTCACCAACAAATTACATGGGACAGGGGATAGAGTCACCCCTCCACTTT. The V and J genes are TRBV18 and TRBJ1-6; 10 nucleotides match TRBD1. The germline V gene encodes CDR1 KGHSH and CDR2 LQKENI. Trimming removed 2 bases from V and 10 bases from J; junction bases left unmatched: 17. The CDR3 length is 19 residues.

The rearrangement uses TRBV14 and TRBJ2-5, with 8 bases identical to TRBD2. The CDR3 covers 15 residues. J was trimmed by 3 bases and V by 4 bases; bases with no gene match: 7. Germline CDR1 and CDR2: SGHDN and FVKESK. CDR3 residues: CASSRRLAREETQYF. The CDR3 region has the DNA TGTGCCAGCAGCCGGAGACTAGCGCGGGAAGAGACCCAGTACTTC.